The clone carrying this T cell receptor beta chain was counted once. Ages ranged from roughly 18 to 100 years, with residence in 24 US areas. Researchers sorted participants into cohorts using their self-reported clinical history. Recovered Cohort 3 donors showed two negative PCRs, clearance, or symptom resolution. The sample belongs to a study of blood T cell repertoires in COVID-19. Across the study: There were acute and convalescent COVID-19 samples, and they came from the United States, Italy and Spain.

The assay was immunoSEQ multiplex PCR, and TCRdb's table has in-frame clones only and misses some. The sample has some 300,000 clones, about 90% seen once. In germline, CDR1 is LGHDT, CDR2 YNNKEL (reference sequence). The ends lost 0 bases at V and 8 bases at J; junction bases unmatched: 12. The CDR3 contains 17 residues. The sample taken for sequencing was PBMCs or T cells enriched from blood (not recorded which). The TCR originated in a woman in her thirties who had recovered from COVID-19. The gene calls are TRBV3-1 (or the pseudogene TRBV3-2) and TRBJ1-2; 10 positions agree with TRBD1. The CDR3 spells CASSQDFETGGARGYTF. CDR3 sequence (DNA): TGTGCCAGCAGCCAAGATTTCGAGACAGGGGGCGCGAGGGGCTACACCTTC.